This T cell receptor (beta chain) is from a study of Graves' ophthalmopathy and Graves' hyperthyroidism. As the template, RNA transcripts were used to amplify TCR beta CDR3 regions. After a first-round RT-PCR with HTBI primers, a second-round multiplex PCR was run. TCRdb recomputed calls from the multiplex PCR reads with MiXCR, one row per CDR3 protein. The table has just over 600,000 distinct CDR3 sequences, approximately 22% seen once. This CDR3 comprises 14 residues. Trimming shortened V by 3 bases and J by 5 bases, and 13 bases separated the two germline ends. The sequence derives from a woman between 18 and 30 years old with stable Graves' hyperthyroidism. Some clones in this sample may be carry-over from other donors' samples. This chain uses TRBV12-3 or TRBV12-4 with TRBJ2-5; D assignment may be TRBD1 or TRBD2 (5 bases each). Sequenced input: peripheral blood. CDR3 coding DNA: TGTGCCAGCAGTTTGAGTTTCTGGGGGGAGACCCAGTACTTC. Residues: CASSLSFWGETQYF.